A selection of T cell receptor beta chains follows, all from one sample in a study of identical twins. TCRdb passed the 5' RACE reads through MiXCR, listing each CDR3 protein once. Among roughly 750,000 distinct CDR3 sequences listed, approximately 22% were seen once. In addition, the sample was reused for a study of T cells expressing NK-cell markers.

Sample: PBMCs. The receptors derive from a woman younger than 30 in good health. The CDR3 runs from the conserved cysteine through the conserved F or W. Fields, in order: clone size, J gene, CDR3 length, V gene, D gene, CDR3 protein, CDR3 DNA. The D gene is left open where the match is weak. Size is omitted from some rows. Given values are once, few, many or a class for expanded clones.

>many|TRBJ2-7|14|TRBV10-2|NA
CASSSGYGSYEQYF
TGCGCCAGCAGTTCGGGCTATGGCTCCTACGAGCAGTACTTC
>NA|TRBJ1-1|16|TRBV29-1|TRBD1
CSVLRVSGQVNTEAFF
TGCAGCGTTTTGCGGGTTAGTGGACAGGTAAACACTGAAGCTTTCTTT
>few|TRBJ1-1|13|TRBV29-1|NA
CSVSAGSNTEAFF
TGCAGCGTCTCGGCAGGGTCGAACACTGAAGCTTTCTTT
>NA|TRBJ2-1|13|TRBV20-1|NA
CSVAGNSYNEQFF
TGCAGTGTGGCGGGGAACTCCTACAATGAGCAGTTCTTC
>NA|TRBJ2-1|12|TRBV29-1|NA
CSASLGVDEQFF
TGCAGCGCTAGTTTGGGAGTCGATGAGCAGTTCTTC
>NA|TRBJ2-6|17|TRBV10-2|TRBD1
CASSVAGGVSGANVLTF
TGCGCCAGCAGTGTTGCAGGGGGCGTTTCTGGGGCCAACGTCCTGACTTTC
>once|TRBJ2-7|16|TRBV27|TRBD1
CASSLSTDRVVYEQYF
TGTGCCAGCAGTTTATCCACGGACAGGGTTGTGTACGAGCAGTACTTC
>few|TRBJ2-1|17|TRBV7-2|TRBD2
CASSSPVAGGLANEQFF
TGTGCCAGCAGCTCGCCCGTAGCGGGAGGGCTAGCCAATGAGCAGTTCTTC
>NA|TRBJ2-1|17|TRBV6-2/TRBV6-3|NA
CASSYSTRSFSYNEQFF
TGTGCCAGCAGTTACTCGACTAGAAGTTTCTCCTACAATGAGCAGTTCTTC
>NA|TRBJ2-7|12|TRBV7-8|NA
CASSLGGGLQYF
TGTGCCAGCAGCTTAGGGGGAGGTCTGCAGTACTTC
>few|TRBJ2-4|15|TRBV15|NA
CATSILQVRKNIQYF
TGTGCCACCAGCATTTTACAAGTCCGGAAAAACATTCAGTACTTC
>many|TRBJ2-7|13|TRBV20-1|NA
CSARVSRTYEQYF
TGCAGTGCTAGAGTTTCCAGGACCTACGAGCAGTACTTC
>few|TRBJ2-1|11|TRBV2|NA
CASGLASVQFF
TGTGCCAGCGGGTTAGCTAGCGTTCAGTTCTTC
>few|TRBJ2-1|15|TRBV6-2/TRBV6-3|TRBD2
CASRNDGTSGSEQFF
TGTGCCAGCAGGAATGACGGGACTAGCGGGAGTGAGCAGTTCTTC
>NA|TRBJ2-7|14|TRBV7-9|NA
CASSGGKKIYEQYF
TGTGCCAGCAGCGGGGGTAAAAAAATCTACGAGCAGTACTTC
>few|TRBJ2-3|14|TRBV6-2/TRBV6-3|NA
CASSYVLPVDTQYF
TGTGCCAGCAGTTACGTCCTACCCGTGGATACGCAGTATTTT
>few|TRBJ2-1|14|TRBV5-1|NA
CASSSSTSYNEQFF
TGCGCCAGCAGCTCATCGACCTCCTACAATGAGCAGTTCTTC
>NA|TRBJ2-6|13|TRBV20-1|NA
CSAKPNGANVLTF
TGCAGTGCGAAACCAAACGGGGCCAACGTCCTGACTTTC
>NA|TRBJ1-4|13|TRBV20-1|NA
CSARIPAGEKLFF
TGCAGTGCTAGAATCCCCGCAGGGGAAAAACTGTTTTTT
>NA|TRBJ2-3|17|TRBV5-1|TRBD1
CASSPRGQGVGTDTQYF
TGCGCCAGCAGCCCCAGGGGCCAGGGGGTAGGCACAGATACGCAGTATTTT
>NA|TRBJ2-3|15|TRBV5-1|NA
CASSLGSASTDTQYF
TGCGCCAGCAGCTTGGGCAGCGCTAGCACAGATACGCAGTATTTT
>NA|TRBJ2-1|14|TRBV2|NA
CASSEAGGYNEQFF
TGTGCCAGCAGTGAAGCGGGGGGTTACAATGAGCAGTTCTTC
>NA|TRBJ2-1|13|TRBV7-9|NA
CASSPSGENEQFF
TGTGCCAGCAGTCCTTCCGGGGAAAATGAGCAGTTCTTC
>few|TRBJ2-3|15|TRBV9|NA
CASSLYGTLTDTQYF
TGTGCCAGCAGCCTTTACGGGACTCTCACAGATACGCAGTATTTT
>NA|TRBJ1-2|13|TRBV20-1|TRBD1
CSASPGQATNYTF
TGCAGTGCTTCCCCGGGACAGGCAACCAACTACACCTTC
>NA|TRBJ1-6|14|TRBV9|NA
CASSVTGWDSPLHF
TGTGCCAGCAGCGTAACCGGATGGGATTCACCCCTCCACTTT
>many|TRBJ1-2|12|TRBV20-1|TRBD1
CSATTGGNGYTF
TGCAGTGCCACGACAGGGGGCAATGGCTACACCTTC
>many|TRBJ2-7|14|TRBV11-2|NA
CASRMTDQGYEQYF
TGTGCCAGCAGGATGACGGATCAGGGGTACGAGCAGTACTTC
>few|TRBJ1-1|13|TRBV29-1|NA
CSASSQANTEAFF
TGCAGCGCTTCATCCCAAGCGAACACTGAAGCTTTCTTT
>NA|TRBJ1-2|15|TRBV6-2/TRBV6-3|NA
CASSPRQTPNYGYTF
TGTGCCAGCAGCCCTCGACAAACTCCCAACTATGGCTACACCTTC
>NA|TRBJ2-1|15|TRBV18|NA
CASSPPAGPYNEQFF
TGTGCCAGCTCACCACCGGCAGGGCCCTACAATGAGCAGTTCTTC
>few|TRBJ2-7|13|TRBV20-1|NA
CSATERGSYEQYF
TGCAGTGCTACCGAAAGAGGAAGTTACGAGCAGTACTTC
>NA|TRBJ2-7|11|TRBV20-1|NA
CSALHSYEQYF
TGCAGTGCTCTCCATTCCTACGAGCAGTACTTC
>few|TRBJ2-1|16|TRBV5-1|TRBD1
CASSLFGTGITNEQFF
TGCGCCAGCAGCTTGTTTGGGACAGGGATCACGAATGAGCAGTTCTTC
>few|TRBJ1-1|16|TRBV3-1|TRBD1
CASSQAAGGPYTEAFF
TGTGCCAGCAGCCAAGCCGCAGGGGGCCCGTACACTGAAGCTTTCTTT
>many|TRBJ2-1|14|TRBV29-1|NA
CSVTILGSYNEQFF
TGCAGCGTTACAATCCTGGGGTCCTACAATGAGCAGTTCTTC
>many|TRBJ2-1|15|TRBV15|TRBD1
CATSRGTGAYNEQFF
TGTGCCACCAGCAGAGGGACAGGGGCCTACAATGAGCAGTTCTTC
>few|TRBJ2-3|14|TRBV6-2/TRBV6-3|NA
CASSYWRITDTQYF
TGTGCCAGCAGTTATTGGAGGATCACAGATACGCAGTATTTT
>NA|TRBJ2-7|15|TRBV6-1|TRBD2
CASSAGTSGINEQYF
TGTGCCAGCAGTGCCGGGACTAGCGGGATCAACGAGCAGTACTTC
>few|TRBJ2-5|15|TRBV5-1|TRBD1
CASSLGTGEGETQYF
TGCGCCAGCAGCTTAGGGACAGGGGAAGGAGAGACCCAGTACTTC
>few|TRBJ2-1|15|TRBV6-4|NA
CASSDTGDSYNEQFF
TGTGCCAGCAGTGATACGGGGGACTCCTACAATGAGCAGTTCTTC
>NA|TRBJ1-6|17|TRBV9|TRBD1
CASSSPRGRGQDSPLHF
TGTGCCAGCAGCTCCCCGAGGGGCAGGGGGCAGGATTCACCCCTCCACTTT
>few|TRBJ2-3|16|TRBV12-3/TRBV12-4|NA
CASSFEGGRVGDTQYF
TGTGCCAGCAGTTTCGAAGGTGGGCGCGTCGGAGATACGCAGTATTTT
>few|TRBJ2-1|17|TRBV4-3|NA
CASSPRGPGGIYNEQFF
TGCGCCAGCAGCCCCAGGGGGCCGGGGGGTATCTACAATGAGCAGTTCTTC
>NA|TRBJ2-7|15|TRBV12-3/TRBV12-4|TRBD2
CASSPGLAGADEQYF
TGTGCCAGCAGTCCTGGACTAGCGGGAGCTGATGAGCAGTACTTC
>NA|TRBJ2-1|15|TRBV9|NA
CASSRFRGALNEQFF
TGTGCCAGCAGCCGGTTCAGAGGGGCCCTCAATGAGCAGTTCTTC